What follows are 6 T cell receptor beta chains derived from one specimen sequenced in a study of identifying expanded T cells in peripheral blood. Measured with immunoSEQ multiplex PCR; TCRdb has only the in-frame clones, and not every one. The sample lists fewer than 55,000 clones, 65% to 90% occurring once. What was sequenced was blood. The receptors were sampled from a person between 18 and 75 years old in good health.

The chain uses TRBV23-1 and TRBJ2-7; possibly TRBD1 for D (5 bases). TRBV23-1 belongs to the ORF category, with a function that is uncertain. CDR3 length: 18 residues. Trimming removed 1 base from V and 1 base from J, with 20 bases in between. DNA of the CDR3: TGCGCCAGCAGTCAATGGTGGACACGGTCTGGGAAATCCTACGAGCAGTACGTC. Protein sequence: CASSQWWTRSGKSYEQYV.

The chain combines TRBV7-3 with TRBJ1-1; tentatively, D is TRBD1 (6 bases). CDR3 length: 16 residues. Germline V gene sequence: CDR1 SGHTA, CDR2 FQGTGA. Trimming took 5 bases from V and 4 from J, leaving 20 bases between them. The CDR3 here is CASSPSGGARGTEAFF. CDR3 sequence (DNA): TGTGCCAGCAGCCCATCGGGGGGGGCGCGGGGCACTGAAGCTTTCTTT.

This clone was observed once. The rearrangement links TRBV6-1 to TRBJ1-1; unclear D gene. The CDR3 totals 15 residues. The germline V and J ends were trimmed by 7 bases and 1 base, with 16 bases remaining between them. Germline loops: CDR1 MNHNS, CDR2 SASEGT. CDR3 amino acids: CASTINRGGNTEAFF. CDR3 sequence (DNA): TGTGCCAGCACCATAAACCGGGGAGGGAACACTGAAGCTTTCTTT.

The J gene is TRBJ2-2, the V gene TRBV7-9; TRBD2 matches at 11 bases. CDR3 length: 14 amino acids. Germline assignment: CDR1 SEHNR and CDR2 FQNEAQ (reference sequence). V shed 5 bases, J shed 6 bases, and the junction held 2 bases outside the gene matches. The CDR3: CASSVSGGAGELFF. The CDR3, as DNA: TGTGCCAGCAGCGTTAGCGGGGGGGCCGGGGAGCTGTTTTTT.

In DNA, the CDR3 is TGTGCCAGCAGTTTGCGGGCAGGCCTCACAGATACGCAGTATTTT. Protein: CASSLRAGLTDTQYF. The V and J genes are TRBV28 and TRBJ2-3; a weak D match, TRBD2 (5 bases). The CDR3 contains 15 residues. Germline V CDR1 and CDR2: MDHEN, SYDVKM. V was shortened by 3 bases and J by 2 bases, with 12 bases between the two germline ends.

About this clone itself: The junction differs from germline at one of its ends, possibly a read error. The chain links TRBV20-1 to TRBJ1-4; the match to TRBD1 covers 7 bases. The CDR3 is 11 residues long. The germline V gene has CDR1 DFQATT and CDR2 SNEGSKA (reference sequence). The DNA for the CDR3 is TGCAGTGCTAGGGAGGACAGGTCAATCCATTTT. Translation: CSAREDRSIHF.